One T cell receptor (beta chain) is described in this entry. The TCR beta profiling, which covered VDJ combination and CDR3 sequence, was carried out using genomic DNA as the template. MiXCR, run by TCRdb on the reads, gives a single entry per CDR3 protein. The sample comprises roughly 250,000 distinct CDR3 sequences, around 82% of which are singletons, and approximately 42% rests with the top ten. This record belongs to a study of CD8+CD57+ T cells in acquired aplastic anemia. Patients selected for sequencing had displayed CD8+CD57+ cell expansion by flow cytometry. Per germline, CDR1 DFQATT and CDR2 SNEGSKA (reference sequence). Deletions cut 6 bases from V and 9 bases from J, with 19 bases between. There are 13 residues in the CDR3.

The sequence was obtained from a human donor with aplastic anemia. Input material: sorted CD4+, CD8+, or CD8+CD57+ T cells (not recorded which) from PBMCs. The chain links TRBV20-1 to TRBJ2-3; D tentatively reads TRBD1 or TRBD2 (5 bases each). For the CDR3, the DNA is TGCAGTGCCTGTAGTTGGGGACGCAAGACGCAGTATTTT. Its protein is CSACSWGRKTQYF.